This TCR beta chain was documented in a study of blood T cell repertoires in COVID-19. As for the study in general: Donors in the United States, Italy and Spain gave samples during acute or convalescent COVID-19. Nucleic acid was either cDNA or gDNA, and it came from T cells, B-cell-depleted T cells, or PBMCs.

The length of the CDR3 is 13 residues. The germline V and J ends were trimmed by 6 bases and 5 bases, with 14 bases remaining between them. CDR1 is KGHSH and CDR2 is LQKENI in the germline V gene. In the original processing: Amplification from reference gene primers served as the basis for estimated nucleated cell counts. The table came from immunoSEQ multiplex PCR; TCRdb's copy has only in-frame clones and leaves some out. That table supplies the V and J calls and clone size; D and trimming were determined from the DNA. This table holds some 180,000 clones, roughly 76% found once. The sample holds many counts of this clone.

Sequencing was performed on peripheral blood. The chain recombines TRBV18 with TRBJ2-7; TRBD1 might be the D (6 bases). This receptor was identified in a woman in her forties or fifties with active or convalescent COVID-19. The CDR3 region has the DNA TGTGCCAGCTCTCCGACAGGAAATCACGAGCAGTACTTC. Translation gives CASSPTGNHEQYF.